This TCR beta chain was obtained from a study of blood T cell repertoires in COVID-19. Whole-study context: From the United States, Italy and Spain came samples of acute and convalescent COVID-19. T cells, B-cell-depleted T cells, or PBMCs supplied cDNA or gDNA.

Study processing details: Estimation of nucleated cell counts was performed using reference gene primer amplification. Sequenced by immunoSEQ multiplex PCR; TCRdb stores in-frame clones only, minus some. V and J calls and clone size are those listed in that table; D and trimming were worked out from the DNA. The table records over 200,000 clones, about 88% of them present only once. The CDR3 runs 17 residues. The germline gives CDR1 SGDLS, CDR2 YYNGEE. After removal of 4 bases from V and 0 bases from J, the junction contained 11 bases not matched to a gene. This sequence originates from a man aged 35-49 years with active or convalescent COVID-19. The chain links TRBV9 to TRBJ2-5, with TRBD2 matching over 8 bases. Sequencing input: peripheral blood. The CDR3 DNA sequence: TGTGCCAGCAGCCCCGGGAGGGAGTGGGGCTACCAAGAGACCCAGTACTTC. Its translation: CASSPGREWGYQETQYF.